A selection of T cell receptor beta chains follows, all from one sample in a study of T cell clonotyping in hematopoietic cell transplantation. Repertoires were generated with immunoSEQ multiplex PCR, while TCRdb's copy carries only in-frame clones and drops some. The table lists about 69,000 clones, roughly 95% of them singletons, with roughly 1.7% in the top ten. This sample comprised peripheral blood mononuclear cells, obtained before stem cell transplant. Source of these receptors: a woman between 50 and 59 years old with acute myeloid leukemia. Some clones in this sample may be carry-over from other donors' samples. Both conserved end residues are part of each CDR3. D genes are given only for firm matches.

v_gene	d_gene	j_gene	CDR3aa	CDR3nt
TRBV10-1	NA	TRBJ2-7	CASSERFGTRFYEQYF	TGCGCCAGCAGTGAGCGATTTGGAACTAGATTCTACGAGCAGTACTTC
TRBV30	NA	TRBJ1-5	CAWSTSLGSHQPQHF	TGTGCCTGGAGTACTTCACTCGGAAGCCATCAGCCCCAGCATTTT
TRBV30	NA	TRBJ1-5	CAWSQQGGQPQHF	TGTGCCTGGAGCCAACAGGGTGGACAGCCCCAGCATTTT
TRBV19	NA	TRBJ1-6	CASSMGGGSPLHF	TGTGCCAGTAGTATGGGGGGGGGTTCACCCCTCCACTTT
TRBV4-1	TRBD1	TRBJ1-2	CASSQLNDGQGSYGYTF	TGCGCCAGCAGCCAACTAAACGACGGACAGGGCAGCTATGGCTACACCTTC
TRBV30	NA	TRBJ2-2	CAWSRTVTNTGELFF	TGTGCCTGGAGTCGGACGGTAACGAACACCGGGGAGCTGTTTTTT
TRBV4-1	NA	TRBJ1-2	CASSQDTGYYGYTF	TGCGCCAGCAGCCAAGACACAGGGTACTATGGCTACACCTTC
TRBV6-5	NA	TRBJ1-1	CASSYSSTTEAFF	TGTGCCAGCAGTTACTCGAGTACCACTGAAGCTTTCTTT
TRBV5-1	TRBD1	TRBJ1-1	CASSQTGQGDTEAFF	TGCGCCAGCAGCCAAACGGGACAGGGGGACACTGAAGCTTTCTTT
TRBV6-5	NA	TRBJ2-7	CASRIILETYEQYF	TGTGCCAGCCGGATAATTCTAGAGACCTACGAGCAGTACTTC